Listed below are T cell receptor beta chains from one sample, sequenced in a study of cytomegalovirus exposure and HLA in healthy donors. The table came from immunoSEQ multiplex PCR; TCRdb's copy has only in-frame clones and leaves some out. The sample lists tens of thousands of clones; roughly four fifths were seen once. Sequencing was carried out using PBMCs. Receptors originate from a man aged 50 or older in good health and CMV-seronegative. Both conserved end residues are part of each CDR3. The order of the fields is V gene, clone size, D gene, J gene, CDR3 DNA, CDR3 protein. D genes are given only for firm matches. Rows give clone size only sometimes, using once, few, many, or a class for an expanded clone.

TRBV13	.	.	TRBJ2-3	TGTGCCAGCAGCGCCGGGACTCTAAGAACGATCGATACGCAGTATTTT	CASSAGTLRTIDTQYF
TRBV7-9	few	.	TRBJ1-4	TGTGCCAGCAGCCCGCCAGCTTACAGGGAGTATCAAGAAAAACTGTTTTTT	CASSPPAYREYQEKLFF
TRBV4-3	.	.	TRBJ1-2	TGCGCCAGCAGCCAGAAATCGGGAAGAGATGGCTACACCTTC	CASSQKSGRDGYTF
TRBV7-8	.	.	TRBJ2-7	TGTGCCAGCAGCTTACCAGGGCTGGGGTCCTACGAGCAGTACTTC	CASSLPGLGSYEQYF
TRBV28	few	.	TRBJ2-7	TGTGCCAGCAGCGATCTCGGGGGGCAGTACTTC	CASSDLGGQYF
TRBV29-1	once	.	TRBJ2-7	TGCAGCGTTGGGGGGGGCGGAAGGATAGAGCAGTACTTC	CSVGGGGRIEQYF
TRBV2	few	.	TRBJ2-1	TGTGCCAGCAGCCAGGGGTCAGAGCAGTTCTTC	CASSQGSEQFF
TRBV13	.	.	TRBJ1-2	TGTGCCAGCAGTAGTCGCACAGGGTCCTGGGGCGGCTACACCTTC	CASSSRTGSWGGYTF
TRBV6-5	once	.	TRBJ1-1	TGTGCCAGCAGTTACTCCGAGGGTCACACTGAAGCTTTCTTT	CASSYSEGHTEAFF
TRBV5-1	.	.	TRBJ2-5	TGCGCCAGCAGCTTGAATTATGTTTGGGGGGGCTCGGCGACCCAGTACTTC	CASSLNYVWGGSATQYF
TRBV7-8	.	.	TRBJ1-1	TGTGCCAGCAGCCGGGACACTGAAGCTTTCTTT	CASSRDTEAFF
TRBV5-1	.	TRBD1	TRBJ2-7	TGCGCCAGCAGCTTGAGGGACAGGGCTCACGAGCAGTACTTC	CASSLRDRAHEQYF
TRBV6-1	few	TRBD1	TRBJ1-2	TGTGCCAGCAGCCAGGGGGACTATGGCTACACCTTC	CASSQGDYGYTF
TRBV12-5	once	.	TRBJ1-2	TGTGCTAGTGGTTTGGGCCTCGGGGATGGCTACACCTTC	CASGLGLGDGYTF
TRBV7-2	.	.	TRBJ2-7	TGTGCCAGCAGCTCCACACGCTACGAGCAGTACTTC	CASSSTRYEQYF
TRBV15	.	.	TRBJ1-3	TGTGCCACCAGCATAAAGCAGGGGCTCACTGGAAACACCATATATTTT	CATSIKQGLTGNTIYF
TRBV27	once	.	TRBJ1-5	TGTGCCAGCAGTTTAGTAGGGGCCGGAGAGCCCCAGCATTTT	CASSLVGAGEPQHF
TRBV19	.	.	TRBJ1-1	TGTGCCAGTAGCCATAATCGAGGGCTGGGGGCAGTTCCTGAAGCTTTCTTT	CASSHNRGLGAVPEAFF
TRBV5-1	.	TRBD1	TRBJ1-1	TGCGCCAGCAGCTTAGGACAGGCGTCTCAAGCTTTCTTT	CASSLGQASQAFF
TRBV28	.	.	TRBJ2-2	TGTGCCAGCAGTTCTCGACAAACCGGGGAGCTGTTTTTT	CASSSRQTGELFF
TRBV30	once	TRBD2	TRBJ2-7	TGTGCCTGGAGCAGCGGGAGCGTATACGAGCAGTACTTC	CAWSSGSVYEQYF
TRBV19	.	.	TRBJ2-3	TGTGCCAGTAGAAGGGGAGATACGCAGTATTTT	CASRRGDTQYF
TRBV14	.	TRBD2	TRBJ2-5	TGTGCCAGCAGCCAAGATAAGGGTAGCGGGGGGTACCAAGAGACCCAGTACTTC	CASSQDKGSGGYQETQYF
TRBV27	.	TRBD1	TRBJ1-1	TGTGCCAGCAGTACCAGGGGGCAGGGCACTGAAGCTTTCTTT	CASSTRGQGTEAFF
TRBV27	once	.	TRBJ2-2	TGTGCCAGCAGTTTGCTGTTCGGGGGGAACACCGGGGAGCTGTTTTTT	CASSLLFGGNTGELFF
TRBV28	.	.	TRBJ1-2	TGTGCCAGCAGTCCACTTGGGCCGGGCTACACCTTC	CASSPLGPGYTF
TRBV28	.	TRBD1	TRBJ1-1	TGTGCCAGCAGTTATCAAGGACAGGGGGCGGCTTTCTTT	CASSYQGQGAAFF
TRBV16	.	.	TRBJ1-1	TGTGCCAGCAGCCAATCGATGCAGGGCACTGAAGCTTTCTTT	CASSQSMQGTEAFF
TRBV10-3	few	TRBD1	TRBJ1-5	TGTGCCATCAGTGAACAGGGGACTCAGCCCCAGCATTTT	CAISEQGTQPQHF
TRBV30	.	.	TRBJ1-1	TGTGCCTGGAGTAGTAAGCCCGGGGCTTTCTTT	CAWSSKPGAFF
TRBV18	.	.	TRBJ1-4	TGTGCCAGTCAAGACGGGAATGAAAAACTGTTTTTT	CASQDGNEKLFF
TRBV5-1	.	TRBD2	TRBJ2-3	TGCGCCAGCAGCTTGAGGCTAGCGGGAGGGCCAAACGCAGATACGCAGTATTTT	CASSLRLAGGPNADTQYF
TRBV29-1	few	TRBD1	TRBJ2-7	TGCAGCGTCGCCACCGGGACAGGGGCTTACGAGCAGTACTTC	CSVATGTGAYEQYF
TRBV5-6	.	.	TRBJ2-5	TGTGCCAGCACCATCGAATACAGGGTACCCCAAGAGACCCAGTACTTC	CASTIEYRVPQETQYF
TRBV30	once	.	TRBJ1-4	TGTGCCTGGGAAACAGGACAGCTTAATGAAAAACTGTTTTTT	CAWETGQLNEKLFF